These 11 T cell receptor beta chains were sequenced from one sample in a study of OX40 agonist ivuxolimab in advanced cancers. Libraries came from the immunoSEQ multiplex PCR assay. TCRdb stores this immuneACCESS table with in-frame sequences only. Part of the clones is absent; in the studies checked, under half of the shortfall reflects unresolved V genes, and no reason is known for the rest. This sample has 70,000 or so clones in its table, and 92% of those were observed once. The ten top clones hold 6.5% to 8.5% of the sample. This sample comprised CD4+ or CD8+ T cells sorted from blood, obtained in a trial of the OX40 agonist ivuxolimab. Receptors were obtained from an adult with an advanced solid tumor such as melanoma, head and neck, liver or kidney cancer.

The chain employs TRBV7-9 and TRBJ1-2, with D perhaps TRBD1 (5 bases). V lost 5 bases and J lost 8, with 12 bases in between. The CDR3 extends over 12 amino acids. In germline, CDR1 is SEHNR, CDR2 FQNEAQ (reference sequence). DNA of the CDR3: TGTGCCAGCAGCCCGTCAGGGCGCGGCTACACCTTC. The encoded protein is CASSPSGRGYTF.

The chain recombines TRBV27 with TRBJ2-7; D not resolved. There are 13 residues in the CDR3. Germline-derived CDR1 and CDR2 are MNHEY and SMNVEV (reference sequence). Trimming cost V 3 bases and J 2 bases, with 8 bases left between them. CDR3 sequence reads: CASSLRGTYEQYF. The DNA of the CDR3 is TGTGCCAGCAGTTTGCGAGGAACCTACGAGCAGTACTTC.

The chain couples TRBV21-1 to TRBJ1-1. TRBV21-1 is deemed a pseudogene. The CDR3 has 14 residues. The CDR3 loop reads CASSTTGMNTEAFF. In DNA form, the CDR3 reads TGTGCCAGCAGCACAACTGGCATGAACACTGAAGCTTTCTTT.

The rearrangement joins TRBV6-1 to TRBJ2-7; D is perhaps TRBD1 or TRBD2 (5 bases each). Germline V gene sequence: CDR1 MNHNS, CDR2 SASEGT. V lost 0 bases to trimming and J lost 2 bases, with 20 bases between them. The CDR3 runs to 18 residues. CDR3 sequence reads: CASSEARAPETAAYEQYF. DNA for the CDR3: TGTGCCAGCAGTGAAGCGCGGGCTCCAGAGACAGCTGCCTACGAGCAGTACTTC.

The V call is TRBV27, the J call TRBJ1-1; TRBD1 matches 7 bases. Trimming removed 3 bases from V and 4 bases from J; junction bases left unmatched: 11. Germline assignment: CDR1 MNHEY and CDR2 SMNVEV (reference sequence). The CDR3 has 16 residues. The CDR3 DNA sequence: TGTGCCAGCAGTTTGACAGGGAGACCGTCGGGCACTGAAGCTTTCTTT. Its protein product is CASSLTGRPSGTEAFF.

V gene TRBV12-5 combines with J gene TRBJ2-5; the D is unclear. In germline, CDR1 is LGHNT, CDR2 FRNRAP. This CDR3 region has 14 residues. V lost 2 bases and J lost 4, with 11 bases in between. The CDR3 reads CASGLPPLGETQYF. The CDR3 bases are TGTGCTAGTGGTTTGCCCCCACTGGGAGAGACCCAGTACTTC.

This chain connects TRBV4-1 to TRBJ2-5, with D unresolved. Trimming shortened V by 4 bases and J by 5 bases, and 20 bases separated the two germline ends. In germline, CDR1 is MGHRA, CDR2 YSYEKL. The CDR3 runs to 16 residues. This chain's CDR3 is CASSLSGPGLYETQYF. CDR3 DNA: TGCGCCAGCAGCCTCTCCGGGCCAGGATTATATGAGACCCAGTACTTC.

This chain uses TRBV29-1 with TRBJ2-1; D is perhaps TRBD1 (5 bases). There are 14 residues in the CDR3. CDR1 is SQVTM and CDR2 is ANQGSEA in the germline V gene. Trimming pared 1 base from V and 6 bases from J, leaving 13 bases between. Written as DNA, the CDR3 is TGCAGCGTTGAAGGGGGCCTCGGTGTCAATGAGCAGTTCTTC. As protein: CSVEGGLGVNEQFF.

The J gene is TRBJ2-7, the V gene TRBV6-5; D is unresolved. CDR1 MNHEY and CDR2 SVGAGI come from the germline V gene. The V end lost 0 bases, the J end lost 3 bases, and 6 bases lay between the germline ends. This CDR3 is 13 amino acids long. CDR3 in amino acids: CASSYSSHYEQYF. In DNA form, the CDR3 reads TGTGCCAGCAGTTACTCTTCCCACTACGAGCAGTACTTC.

The chain joins TRBV4-1 to TRBJ1-2; D remains unclear. Germline loops: CDR1 MGHRA, CDR2 YSYEKL. CDR3 length equals 15 residues. V was shortened by 0 bases and J by 2 bases, with 10 bases between the two germline ends. In DNA form, the CDR3 reads TGCGCCAGCAGCCAAGAGTACTTTGAGAACTATGGCTACACCTTC. It is translated as CASSQEYFENYGYTF.

J is TRBJ2-3 and V is TRBV30; 7 positions agree with TRBD1. Germline CDR1 GTSNPN, CDR2 SVGIG (reference sequence). The CDR3 is 16 amino acids. The trim removed 1 base at V and 0 bases at J, leaving 7 bases unmatched. CDR3 bases: TGTGCCTGGAGTGGCCTCGGGACAGCTAGCACAGATACGCAGTATTTT. The encoded protein is CAWSGLGTASTDTQYF.